Listed below are T cell receptor beta chains from one sample, sequenced in a study of vaccination and CD4 T cells after COVID-19. These receptors' antigens are unknown. A single record per CDR3 protein comes from TCRdb applying MiXCR to the PCR reads. The sample consists of roughly 9,300 distinct CDR3 sequences, roughly 59% of them appearing once. The specimen was CD4+ T cells from blood, cultured in vitro. The receptors stem from a human donor who had recovered from COVID-19. The CDR3 runs from the conserved cysteine through the conserved F or W. A D gene is named only where the DNA matches it firmly. Not all rows give a size; the values are once, few, many and, for expanded clones, a class.

v_gene	abundance	j_gene	len	d_gene	CDR3nt	CDR3aa
TRBV5-4	-	TRBJ2-7	16	TRBD2	TGTGCCAGCAGCCGCCCGGGAGTTGCGGGAGGGTACGAGCAGTACTTC	CASSRPGVAGGYEQYF
TRBV24-1	-	TRBJ2-2	14	TRBD2	TGTGCCACCAGTAGCGGGGACGGCACCGGGGAGCTGTTTTTT	CATSSGDGTGELFF
TRBV30	-	TRBJ2-2	14	-	TGTGCCTGGAGTAAGCGGGCGAACACCGGGGAGCTGTTTTTT	CAWSKRANTGELFF
TRBV2	-	TRBJ2-5	14	-	TGTGCCAGCAGTCGGTCGCAGGGCTGGGGGACCCAGTACTTC	CASSRSQGWGTQYF
TRBV27	few	TRBJ2-5	14	TRBD1	TGTGCCAGCAGTCTCCGACAGGGTTGGGAGACCCAGTACTTC	CASSLRQGWETQYF
TRBV7-3	-	TRBJ2-3	14	TRBD2	TGTGCCAGCAGCTCCGGACTAGCGGGGGGAACGCAGTATTTT	CASSSGLAGGTQYF
TRBV5-4	-	TRBJ2-3	12	-	TGTGCCAGCAGCATTAACAGGGATACGCAGTATTTT	CASSINRDTQYF
TRBV7-8	-	TRBJ1-3	18	-	TGTGCCAGCAGCTTAAAAGTTTGGGAGGGGCGAACGGGAAACACCATATATTTT	CASSLKVWEGRTGNTIYF
TRBV5-4	-	TRBJ1-6	16	TRBD1	TGTGCCAGCAGCCGTCGGGACAGGGAGGCCAATTCACCCCTCCACTTT	CASSRRDREANSPLHF
TRBV6-2/TRBV6-3	-	TRBJ1-2	13	TRBD1	TGTGCCAGCAGCCCACAGGGGATTGGGGGCTACACCTTC	CASSPQGIGGYTF
TRBV28	-	TRBJ1-2	14	TRBD1	TGTGCCAGCAGTTTGGGGGGACAGGGTCGTGGCTACACCTTC	CASSLGGQGRGYTF
TRBV7-8	-	TRBJ2-3	17	TRBD2	TGTGCCAGCAGCACCCCCTCAAAGCGGGGGGGCACAGATACGCAGTATTTT	CASSTPSKRGGTDTQYF
TRBV20-1	-	TRBJ1-4	15	TRBD1	TGCAGTGCTAGCGACTGGACAGGGGGTAATGAAAAACTGTTTTTT	CSASDWTGGNEKLFF
TRBV12-3/TRBV12-4	-	TRBJ2-1	14	-	TGTGCCAGCAGAAAGGGGGGGCTCTACAATGAGCAGTTCTTC	CASRKGGLYNEQFF
TRBV25-1	-	TRBJ2-7	14	TRBD1	TGTGCCAGCACGCAGGGGGCCCCCTCCTACGAGCAGTACTTC	CASTQGAPSYEQYF
TRBV20-1	-	TRBJ2-1	14	-	TGCAGTGCTAGTGGCGAGAGCTCCTACAATGAGCAGTTCTTC	CSASGESSYNEQFF
TRBV7-9	-	TRBJ2-7	15	TRBD1	TGTGCCAGCAGCTCCTTTACAGGGGTAGTTGGCGAGCAGTACTTC	CASSSFTGVVGEQYF
TRBV7-9	-	TRBJ2-7	16	TRBD2	TGTGCCAGCAGCTTGACGGGAGGACTAGCTCCGCTCGAGCAGTACTTC	CASSLTGGLAPLEQYF
TRBV7-8	few	TRBJ1-5	15	-	TGTGCCAGCAACGCGTTCCGGGGGAGAGGTCAGCCCCAGCATTTT	CASNAFRGRGQPQHF
TRBV9	once	TRBJ2-2	15	-	TGTGCCAGCAGCGTAGCGGGCCTACACACCGGGGAGCTGTTTTTT	CASSVAGLHTGELFF
TRBV7-2	-	TRBJ1-2	12	TRBD1	TGTGCCAGCAGCTTCGTGAGGGAGACAGGGGCCTTC	CASSFVRETGAF
TRBV29-1	once	TRBJ2-3	10	-	TGCAGCGTAGCCGAAAATACGCAGTATTTT	CSVAENTQYF
TRBV20-1	-	TRBJ2-5	14	-	TGCAGTGCTAGTGGAGGACTAGGGGGGGGGACCCAGTACTTC	CSASGGLGGGTQYF
TRBV27	few	TRBJ1-2	17	-	TGTGCCAGCAGTTCGTACCGGACGGACGGCTGGCGCTATGGCTACACCTTC	CASSSYRTDGWRYGYTF
TRBV18	-	TRBJ1-2	12	-	TGTGCCAGCTCACTCGACGGGGATGGCTACACCTTC	CASSLDGDGYTF
TRBV20-1	-	TRBJ2-1	14	-	TGCAGTGCTGCCCAAGAAGCGATATACAATGAGCAGTTCTTC	CSAAQEAIYNEQFF
TRBV11-2	-	TRBJ2-3	13	-	TGTGCCAGCAGCTTAGATTTGGGAGATACGCAGTATTTT	CASSLDLGDTQYF
TRBV4-2	once	TRBJ1-2	16	-	TGTGCCAGCAGCCCGACGGGTGGGCAGGGTATCGGTGGCTACACCTTC	CASSPTGGQGIGGYTF
TRBV23-1	few	TRBJ1-1	10	-	TGCGCTCAAGGAGACACTGAAGCTTTCTTT	CAQGDTEAFF